A single sample is the source of the 22 T cell receptor beta chains below, sequenced in a study of beta chain features in type 1 diabetes. No antigen has been assigned to these receptors. Study-level findings and limits: Shortening that was moderate but significant affected the TCRB CDR3s of Type 1 diabetes patients in all four CD4+ subsets.

Reverse transcription of all isolated RNA meant that expressed TCRB transcripts were sequenced. Data came from immunoSEQ multiplex PCR; TCRdb stores just in-frame clones and leaves some out. The sample yields roughly 340,000 clones, around an eighth seen once. The material sequenced was naive CD4+ T cells from blood. Every receptor here comes from a woman aged 18-29 years with type 1 diabetes.

This clone came up a few times. V usage is TRBV7-9 and J usage is TRBJ1-5; 7 bases line up with TRBD1. V shed 2 bases, J shed 4 bases, and the junction held 11 bases outside the gene matches. Germline CDR1 SEHNR, CDR2 FQNEAQ (reference sequence). This CDR3 is 17 amino acids long. CDR3 DNA sequence: TGTGCCAGCAGCTTAACCCCGACAGGGAAGGGTAATCAGCCCCAGCATTTT. Translated: CASSLTPTGKGNQPQHF. The full variable domain, its missing parts supplied by reference TRBV7-9 and TRBJ1-5, is DTGVSQNPRHKITKRGQNVTFRCDPISEHNRLYWYRQTLGQGPEFLTYFQNEAQLEKSRLLSDRFSAERPKGSFSTLEIQRTEQGDSAMYLCASSLTPTGKGNQPQHFGDGTRLSIL.

A few counts support this clone. V is TRBV9 and J is TRBJ1-1; D is undetermined. V was shortened by 5 bases and J by 11 bases, with 16 bases between the two germline ends. This CDR3 contains 12 residues. Germline assignment: CDR1 SGDLS and CDR2 YYNGEE. The CDR3 spells CASSEGTAKAFF. DNA of the CDR3: TGTGCCAGCAGTGAGGGAACGGCGAAGGCTTTCTTT. Full variable domain (outside the CDR3, taken from reference TRBV9 and TRBJ1-1): DSGVTQTPKHLITATGQRVTLRCSPRSGDLSVYWYQQSLDQGLQFLIQYYNGEERAKGNILERFSAQQFPDLHSELNLSSLELGDSALYFCASSEGTAKAFFGQGTRLTVV.

Only a few counts were recorded for this clone. The chain combines TRBV7-2 with TRBJ2-5, with unresolved D. The V and J ends lost 0 bases and 2 bases respectively, with 4 bases between them. CDR3 length: 13 amino acids. Germline-derived CDR1 and CDR2 are SGHTA and FQGNSA. In nucleotides, the CDR3 is TGTGCCAGCAGCTTAGCGTATCAAGAGACCCAGTACTTC. Translated, it gives CASSLAYQETQYF.

The chain is built from TRBV9 and TRBJ1-2; 7 bases map to TRBD1. The CDR3 spans 12 residues. Looked up from germline, CDR1 is SGDLS and CDR2 is YYNGEE. Trimming took 0 bases from V and 8 from J; bases not matched to a gene: 1. The CDR3: CASSVVRGGYTF. In DNA form, the CDR3 reads TGTGCCAGCAGCGTAGTCAGGGGGGGCTACACCTTC.

This chain links TRBV11-2 with TRBJ1-2; the match to TRBD1 covers 12 bases. V lost 5 bases and J lost 4; bases outside the gene matches: 11. Germline values: CDR1 SGHAT, CDR2 FQNNGV. There are 17 residues in the CDR3. Written as DNA, the CDR3 is TGTGCCAGCAGCCGGCAGGGACAGGGGGCGCCGGGCTATGGCTACACCTTC. This translates into CASSRQGQGAPGYGYTF.

In its sample, this clone was seen a few times. V gene TRBV14 combines with J gene TRBJ2-7; D is unclear. V lost 0 bases and J 0 bases, leaving 9 bases between the germline ends. Germline loops: CDR1 SGHDN, CDR2 FVKESK. The CDR3 sequence is 15 residues long. The CDR3 protein is CASSQDPPSSYEQYF. As DNA, the CDR3 is TGTGCCAGCAGCCAAGATCCTCCGAGCTCCTACGAGCAGTACTTC.

This clone was counted only a few times. The chain has TRBV2 and TRBJ1-1; D possibly corresponds to TRBD1 (6 bases). CDR1 is SNHLY, CDR2 FYNNEI, per germline. Trimming removed 1 base from V and 10 bases from J, with 13 bases in between. This CDR3 spans 13 amino acids. CDR3 bases: TGTGCCAGCAGTGAAGAGACAGGAGTAGCAGCTTTCTTT. Its protein product is CASSEETGVAAFF.

This clone was counted between two and nine times. This chain joins TRBV19 and TRBJ1-1, with D possibly matching TRBD1 (6 bases). This CDR3 has 16 amino acids. Germline V CDR1 and CDR2: LNHDA, SQIVND (reference sequence). The V end was cut by 3 bases, the J end by 5 bases, with 19 bases between. CDR3 bases: TGTGCCAGTAGTATTCACTTGGACAGTTGGAGGACTGAAGCTTTCTTT. Translation: CASSIHLDSWRTEAFF.

The J gene is TRBJ2-5, the V gene TRBV7-9; 13 bases match TRBD2. The CDR3 has 16 residues. V lost 3 bases and J lost 6; bases outside the gene matches: 7. Germline assignment: CDR1 SEHNR and CDR2 FQNEAQ (reference sequence). The CDR3 loop reads CASSLERTSGGQTQYF. CDR3 DNA sequence: TGTGCCAGCAGCTTGGAGAGGACTAGCGGGGGACAGACCCAGTACTTC. The full variable domain, with the rest looked up from reference TRBV7-9 and TRBJ2-5, is DTGVSQNPRHKITKRGQNVTFRCDPISEHNRLYWYRQTLGQGPEFLTYFQNEAQLEKSRLLSDRFSAERPKGSFSTLEIQRTEQGDSAMYLCASSLERTSGGQTQYFGPGTRLLVL.

This clone was seen a handful of times. The chain couples TRBV11-1 to TRBJ2-7; 7 bases map to TRBD2. Germline V gene data show CDR1 as SGHAT and CDR2 as FQDESV (reference sequence). V was pared by 1 base and J by 2 bases, with 8 bases of the junction left unmatched. This CDR3 is built from 16 residues. CDR3 loop: CASSLVGLPRTYEQYF. CDR3 DNA sequence: TGTGCCAGCAGCTTAGTGGGACTACCCAGGACCTACGAGCAGTACTTC.

This clone has more than one count but fewer than ten. The rearrangement links TRBV28 to TRBJ2-1; 9 nucleotides align to TRBD2. Germline CDR1 and CDR2: MDHEN and SYDVKM. The CDR3 is 14 amino acids. The trim removed 7 bases at V and 7 bases at J, leaving 8 bases unmatched. The CDR3 is CASNLAGSRNEQFF. CDR3 in DNA: TGTGCCAGCAACCTAGCGGGAAGTAGGAATGAGCAGTTCTTC.

This chain uses TRBV18 with TRBJ2-7; 9 nucleotides match TRBD2. Germline values: CDR1 KGHSH, CDR2 LQKENI. The CDR3 runs to 15 residues. V shed 6 bases, J shed 0 bases, and the junction held 6 bases outside the gene matches. CDR3 loop: CASSPGTSFSYEQYF. CDR3 DNA: TGTGCCAGCTCGCCCGGGACTAGCTTCTCCTACGAGCAGTACTTC.

The chain uses TRBV19 and TRBJ2-1, with 8 bases lining up with TRBD1. CDR1 is LNHDA and CDR2 is SQIVND in the germline V gene (reference sequence). CDR3 length equals 16 residues. With V trimmed by 5 bases and J by 11 bases, 17 bases remained unmatched. This CDR3 is CASSPRRDRGRDKQFF. As DNA, the CDR3 is TGTGCCAGTAGTCCCCGCCGCGACAGGGGTCGAGACAAGCAGTTCTTC.

The CDR3: CASSPRESYTDTQYF. Here the CDR3 DNA reads TGTGCCAGCAGCCCTCGGGAGTCGTACACAGATACGCAGTATTTT. J is TRBJ2-3 and V is TRBV2, with a tentative D call TRBD2 (6 bases). Trimming took 6 bases from V and 2 from J, leaving 15 bases between them. This CDR3 has 15 residues. CDR1 and CDR2 from the germline V gene are SNHLY and FYNNEI.

This clone was seen only a few times. This chain links TRBV7-2 with TRBJ1-5, with unresolved D. The CDR3 is made up of 13 amino acids. CDR1 and CDR2 (germline): SGHTA, FQGNSA. Trimming stripped 4 bases from V and 5 bases from J, with 9 bases between. The CDR3 DNA is TGTGCCAGCAGCTCGCACTCTCATCAGCCCCAGCATTTT. This encodes CASSSHSHQPQHF.

This clone has just a few counts. The rearrangement joins TRBV7-2 to TRBJ2-5; TRBD1 aligns across 8 bases. J gave up 5 bases and V 8 bases, and 10 bases lay outside the gene matches. The CDR3 sequence is 14 residues long. The germline V gene has CDR1 SGHTA and CDR2 FQGNSA. The CDR3 sequence is CASGPPGGWETQYF. The CDR3 bases are TGTGCCAGCGGGCCCCCAGGGGGCTGGGAGACCCAGTACTTC.

The gene calls are TRBV23-1 and TRBJ2-5; possible D gene TRBD2, 5 bases. TRBV23-1 is labeled an ORF, and its function is uncertain. V lost 2 bases, J lost 3 bases, and 16 bases lay in between. The CDR3 spans 16 residues. This chain's CDR3 is CASSQLGLLGEETQYF. CDR3 sequence (DNA): TGCGCCAGCAGTCAACTGGGCCTACTCGGGGAAGAGACCCAGTACTTC.

This clone was counted between two and nine times. This chain connects TRBV15 to TRBJ2-3; 14 bases match TRBD2. This CDR3 has 17 amino acids. Germline lookup yields CDR1 LNHNV and CDR2 YYDKDF (reference sequence). The trim removed 1 base at V and 4 bases at J, leaving 4 bases unmatched. CDR3 sequence reads: CATSRGTSGGKADTQYF. The CDR3 DNA reads as TGTGCCACCAGCAGAGGGACTAGCGGGGGGAAGGCAGATACGCAGTATTTT.

The J gene is TRBJ2-1, the V gene TRBV7-9, with TRBD2 as a possible D gene (5 bases). Trimming took 6 bases from V and 0 from J, leaving 15 bases between them. This CDR3 comprises 16 residues. Germline loops: CDR1 SEHNR, CDR2 FQNEAQ (reference sequence). The CDR3 DNA reads TGTGCCAGCAGTCCTAGCCAGTGGAGCTCCTACAATGAGCAGTTCTTC. Translated, it gives CASSPSQWSSYNEQFF.

This clone was recorded a few times. The rearrangement uses TRBV18 and TRBJ2-1; 13 bases are shared with TRBD2. The CDR3 runs 17 residues. Germline values: CDR1 KGHSH, CDR2 LQKENI. Losses at the gene ends were 2 bases for V and 7 bases for J; bases not matched to a gene: 8. Written as DNA, the CDR3 is TGTGCCAGCTCACCAGTTCCGGCGACTAGCGGGGGGAATGAGCAGTTCTTC. This translates into CASSPVPATSGGNEQFF.

V gene TRBV18 combines with J gene TRBJ2-5; unclear D gene. CDR1 is KGHSH, CDR2 LQKENI, per germline. V was pared by 0 bases and J by 5 bases, with 4 bases between. The CDR3 covers 12 residues. The DNA of the CDR3 is TGTGCCAGCTCACCACCTTCGGAGACCCAGTACTTC. It yields the protein CASSPPSETQYF.

V and J are TRBV7-8 and TRBJ2-3, with 8 bases lining up with TRBD2. Germline V gives CDR1 SGHVS, CDR2 FQNEAQ. This CDR3 comprises 17 residues. The ends lost 5 bases at V and 0 bases at J; junction bases unmatched: 10. The DNA for the CDR3 is TGTGCCAGCAGCGGAAAGATAGCGGGACTTAGCACAGATACGCAGTATTTT. Protein: CASSGKIAGLSTDTQYF.